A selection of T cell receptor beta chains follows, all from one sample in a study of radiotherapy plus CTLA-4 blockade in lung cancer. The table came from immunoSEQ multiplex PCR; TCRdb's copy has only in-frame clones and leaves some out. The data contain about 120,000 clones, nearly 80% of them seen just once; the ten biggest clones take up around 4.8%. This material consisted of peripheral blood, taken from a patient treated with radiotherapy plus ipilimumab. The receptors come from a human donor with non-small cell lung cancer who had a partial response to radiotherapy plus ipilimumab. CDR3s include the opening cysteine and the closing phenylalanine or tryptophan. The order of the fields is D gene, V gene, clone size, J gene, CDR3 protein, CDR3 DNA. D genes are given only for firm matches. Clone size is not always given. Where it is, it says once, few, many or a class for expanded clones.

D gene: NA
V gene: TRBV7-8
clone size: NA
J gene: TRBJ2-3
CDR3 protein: CASSLAPGEGWGTDTQYF
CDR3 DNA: TGTGCCAGCAGCTTAGCGCCGGGAGAGGGTTGGGGCACAGATACGCAGTATTTT

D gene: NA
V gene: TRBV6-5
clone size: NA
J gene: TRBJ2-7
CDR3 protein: CASRPPGRGGYEQYF
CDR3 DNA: TGTGCCAGCAGGCCTCCAGGCAGGGGAGGGTACGAGCAGTACTTC

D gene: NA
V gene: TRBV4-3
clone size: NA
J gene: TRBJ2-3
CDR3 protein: CASSQESARGEQTDTQYF
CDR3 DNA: TGCGCCAGCAGCCAAGAGTCCGCGCGGGGAGAGCAAACAGATACGCAGTATTTT

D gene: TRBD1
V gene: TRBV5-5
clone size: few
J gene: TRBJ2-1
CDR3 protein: CASKDRFSSYNEQFF
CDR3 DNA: TGTGCCAGCAAGGACAGGTTTAGCTCCTACAATGAGCAGTTCTTC

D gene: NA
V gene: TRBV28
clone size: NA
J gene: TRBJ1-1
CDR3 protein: CASSLALGNTEAFF
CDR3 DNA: TGTGCCAGCAGTTTAGCTCTAGGAAACACTGAAGCTTTCTTT

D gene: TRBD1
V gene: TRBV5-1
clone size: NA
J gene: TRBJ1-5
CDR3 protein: CASSLEGDRNQPQHF
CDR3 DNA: TGCGCCAGCAGCTTGGAGGGGGACAGAAATCAGCCCCAGCATTTT

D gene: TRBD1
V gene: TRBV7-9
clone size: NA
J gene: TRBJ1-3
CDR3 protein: CASSLGQGSGNTIYF
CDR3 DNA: TGTGCCAGCAGCTTAGGACAGGGGAGTGGAAACACCATATATTTT

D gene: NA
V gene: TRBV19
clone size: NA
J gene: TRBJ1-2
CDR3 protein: CASSIGGAYGYTF
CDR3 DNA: TGTGCCAGTAGTATCGGGGGAGCCTATGGCTACACCTTC

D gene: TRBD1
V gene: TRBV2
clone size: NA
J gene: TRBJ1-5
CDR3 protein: CASKEDRDQPQHF
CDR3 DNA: TGTGCCAGCAAGGAAGACAGGGATCAGCCCCAGCATTTT

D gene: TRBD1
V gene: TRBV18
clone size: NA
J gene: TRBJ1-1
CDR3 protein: CASSRNTDRSNTEAFF
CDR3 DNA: TGTGCCAGCTCCCGTAATACGGACAGGTCGAACACTGAAGCTTTCTTT

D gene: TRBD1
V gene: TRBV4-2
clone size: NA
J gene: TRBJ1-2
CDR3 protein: CASSQVNQGASTGYTF
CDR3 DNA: TGTGCCAGCAGCCAAGTAAACCAGGGGGCGAGTACTGGCTACACCTTC

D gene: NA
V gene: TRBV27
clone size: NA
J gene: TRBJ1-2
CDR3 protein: CASSSTWGGSYGYTF
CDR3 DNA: TGTGCCAGCAGTTCTACCTGGGGAGGGAGCTATGGCTACACCTTC

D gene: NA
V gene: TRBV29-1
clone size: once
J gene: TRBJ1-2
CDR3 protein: CSVTNRADYGYTF
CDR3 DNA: TGCAGCGTCACTAACAGGGCTGACTATGGCTACACCTTC

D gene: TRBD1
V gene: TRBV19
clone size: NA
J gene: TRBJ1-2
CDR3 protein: CASSTRQGYANYGYTF
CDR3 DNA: TGTGCCAGTAGTACCCGACAGGGATATGCTAACTATGGCTACACCTTC

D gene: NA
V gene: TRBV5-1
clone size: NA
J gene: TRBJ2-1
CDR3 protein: CASSLETDYNEQFF
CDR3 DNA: TGCGCCAGCAGCTTGGAGACAGACTACAATGAGCAGTTCTTC

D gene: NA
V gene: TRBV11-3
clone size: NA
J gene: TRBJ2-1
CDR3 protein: CASSLVAGSSYNEQFF
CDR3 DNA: TGTGCCAGCAGCTTAGTGGCGGGATCAAGCTACAATGAGCAGTTCTTC

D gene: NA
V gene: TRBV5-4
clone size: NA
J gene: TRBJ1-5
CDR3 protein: CASSLGENQPQHF
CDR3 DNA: TGTGCCAGCAGCTTGGGAGAGAATCAGCCCCAGCATTTT

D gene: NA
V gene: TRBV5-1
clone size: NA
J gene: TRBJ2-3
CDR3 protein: CASSVRTVADTQYF
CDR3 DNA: TGCGCCAGCAGCGTCCGGACTGTAGCAGATACGCAGTATTTT

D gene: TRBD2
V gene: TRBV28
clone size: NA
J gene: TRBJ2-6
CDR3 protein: CASRGTSGTSSGANVLTF
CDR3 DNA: TGTGCCAGCCGAGGGACTAGCGGGACTAGCTCTGGGGCCAACGTCCTGACTTTC

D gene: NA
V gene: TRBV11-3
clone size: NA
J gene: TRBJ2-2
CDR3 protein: CASSLESGILGTGELFF
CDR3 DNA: TGTGCCAGCAGCTTAGAGTCGGGGATTCTCGGCACCGGGGAGCTGTTTTTT

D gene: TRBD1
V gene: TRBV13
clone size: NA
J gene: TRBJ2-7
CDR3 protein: CASSRRDRGEQYF
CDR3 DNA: TGTGCCAGCAGCCGCCGAGACAGGGGCGAGCAGTACTTC

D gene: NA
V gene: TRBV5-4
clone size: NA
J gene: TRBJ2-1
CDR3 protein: CASSLEGSGTYNEQFF
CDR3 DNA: TGTGCCAGCAGCTTGGAAGGTAGCGGAACCTACAATGAGCAGTTCTTC

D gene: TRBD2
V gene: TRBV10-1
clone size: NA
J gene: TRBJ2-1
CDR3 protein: CASSARTSGSYNEQFF
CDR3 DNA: TGCGCCAGCAGTGCCCGGACTAGCGGGTCTTACAATGAGCAGTTCTTC

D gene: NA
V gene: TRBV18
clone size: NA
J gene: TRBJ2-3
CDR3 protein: CASSPMQVGTDTQYF
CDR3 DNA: TGTGCCAGCTCCCCCATGCAGGTTGGCACAGATACGCAGTATTTT

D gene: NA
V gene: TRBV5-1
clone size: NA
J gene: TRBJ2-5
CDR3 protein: CASSLVGGQETQYF
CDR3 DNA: TGCGCCAGCAGCTTGGTAGGGGGACAAGAGACCCAGTACTTC

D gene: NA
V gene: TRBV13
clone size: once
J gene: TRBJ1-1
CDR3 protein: CASSSRQDFTEAFF
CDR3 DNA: TGTGCCAGCAGCTCCCGACAGGATTTCACTGAAGCTTTCTTT

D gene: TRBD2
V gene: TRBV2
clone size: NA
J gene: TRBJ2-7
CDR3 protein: CASTPQREIYEQYF
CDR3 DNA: TGTGCCAGCACTCCCCAGCGGGAGATCTACGAGCAGTACTTC

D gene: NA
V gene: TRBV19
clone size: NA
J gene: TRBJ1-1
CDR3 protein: CASITPSLTEAFF
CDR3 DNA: TGTGCCAGTATAACCCCAAGCCTCACTGAAGCTTTCTTT

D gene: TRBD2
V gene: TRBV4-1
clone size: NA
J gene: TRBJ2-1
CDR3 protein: CASSQDHPVLAGGPFF
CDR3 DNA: TGCGCCAGCAGCCAAGACCACCCCGTGCTAGCGGGGGGACCGTTCTTC

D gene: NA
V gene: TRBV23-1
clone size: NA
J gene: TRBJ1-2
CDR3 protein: CASSLPGTYGYTF
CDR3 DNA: TGCGCCAGCAGTCTGCCAGGGACTTATGGCTACACCTTC

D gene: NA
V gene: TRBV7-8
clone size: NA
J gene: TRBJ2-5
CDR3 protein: CASSLEVRIFEETQYF
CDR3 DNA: TGTGCCAGCAGCTTAGAGGTGAGGATTTTCGAGGAGACCCAGTACTTC

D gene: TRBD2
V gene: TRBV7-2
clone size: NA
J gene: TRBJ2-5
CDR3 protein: CASSLEASGSGETQYF
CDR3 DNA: TGTGCCAGCAGCTTAGAGGCTAGCGGGAGCGGAGAGACCCAGTACTTC

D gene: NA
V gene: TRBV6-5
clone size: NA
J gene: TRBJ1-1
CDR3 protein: CASSPWGGGNTEAFF
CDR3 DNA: TGTGCCAGCAGTCCGTGGGGGGGCGGGAACACTGAAGCTTTCTTT

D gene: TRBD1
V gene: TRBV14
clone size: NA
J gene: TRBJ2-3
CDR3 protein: CASSHGTGVVRNTQYF
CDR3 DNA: TGTGCCAGCAGCCACGGGACAGGGGTCGTTCGTAATACGCAGTATTTT

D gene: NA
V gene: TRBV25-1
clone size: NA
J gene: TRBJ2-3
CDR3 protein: CASTWLGSGDTDTQYF
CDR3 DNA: TGTGCCAGCACCTGGTTGGGTAGCGGTGACACAGATACGCAGTATTTT

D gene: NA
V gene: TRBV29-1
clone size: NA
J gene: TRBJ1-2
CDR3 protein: CSVVGQTNYGYAF
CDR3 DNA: TGCAGCGTTGTCGGACAGACTAACTATGGCTACGCCTTC

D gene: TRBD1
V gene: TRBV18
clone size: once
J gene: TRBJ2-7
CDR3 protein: CASSLDRGGTYEQYF
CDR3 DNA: TGTGCCAGCTCACTAGACAGGGGGGGGACCTACGAGCAGTACTTC